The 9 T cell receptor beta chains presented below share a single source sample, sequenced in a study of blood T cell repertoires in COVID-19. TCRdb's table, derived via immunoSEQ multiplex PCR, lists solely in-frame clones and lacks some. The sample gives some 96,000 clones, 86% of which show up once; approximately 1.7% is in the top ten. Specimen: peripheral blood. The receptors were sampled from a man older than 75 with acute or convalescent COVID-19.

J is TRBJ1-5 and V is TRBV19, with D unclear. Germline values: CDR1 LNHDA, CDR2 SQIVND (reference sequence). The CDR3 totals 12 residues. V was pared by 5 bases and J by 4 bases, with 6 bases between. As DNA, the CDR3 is TGTGCCAGTAGTCTCGAGAATCAGCCCCAGCATTTT. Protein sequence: CASSLENQPQHF.

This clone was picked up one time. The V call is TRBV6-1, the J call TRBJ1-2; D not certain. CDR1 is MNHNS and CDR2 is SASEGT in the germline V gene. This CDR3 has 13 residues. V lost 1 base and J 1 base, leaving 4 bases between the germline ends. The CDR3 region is CASSEVINYGYTF. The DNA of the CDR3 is TGTGCCAGCAGTGAAGTCATTAACTATGGCTACACCTTC.

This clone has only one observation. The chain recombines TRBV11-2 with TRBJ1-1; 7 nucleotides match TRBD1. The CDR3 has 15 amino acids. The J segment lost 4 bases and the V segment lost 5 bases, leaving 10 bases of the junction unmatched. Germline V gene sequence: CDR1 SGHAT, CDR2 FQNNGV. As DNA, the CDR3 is TGTGCCAGCAGCCGATCCCCAGGGGGGAGCACTGAAGCTTTCTTT. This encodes CASSRSPGGSTEAFF.

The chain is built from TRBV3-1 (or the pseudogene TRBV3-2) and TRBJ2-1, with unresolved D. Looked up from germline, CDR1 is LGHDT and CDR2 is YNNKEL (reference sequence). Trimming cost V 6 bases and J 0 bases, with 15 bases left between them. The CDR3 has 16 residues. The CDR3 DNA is TGTGCCAGCAGTCAGACACATTCGAGCTCCTACAATGAGCAGTTCTTC. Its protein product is CASSQTHSSSYNEQFF.

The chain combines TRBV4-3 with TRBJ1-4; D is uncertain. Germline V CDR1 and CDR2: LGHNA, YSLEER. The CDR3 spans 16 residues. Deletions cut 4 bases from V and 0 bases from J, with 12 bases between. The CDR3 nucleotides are TGCGCCAGCAGCCTTAGCCGGTTTGCAACTAATGAAAAACTGTTTTTT. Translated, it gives CASSLSRFATNEKLFF.

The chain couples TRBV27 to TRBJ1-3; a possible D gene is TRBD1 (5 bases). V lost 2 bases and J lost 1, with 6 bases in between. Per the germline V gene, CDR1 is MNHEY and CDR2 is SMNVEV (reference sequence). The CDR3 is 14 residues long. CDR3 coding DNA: TGTGCCAGCAGTTTAGGGGGGTCTGGAAACACCATATATTTT. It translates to CASSLGGSGNTIYF.

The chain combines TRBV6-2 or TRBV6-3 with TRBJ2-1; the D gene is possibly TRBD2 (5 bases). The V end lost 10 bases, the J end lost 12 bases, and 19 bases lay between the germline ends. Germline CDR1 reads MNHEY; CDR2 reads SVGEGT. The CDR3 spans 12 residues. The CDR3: CAIGPGSGLQFF. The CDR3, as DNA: TGTGCCATCGGCCCTGGGAGCGGCCTGCAGTTCTTC.

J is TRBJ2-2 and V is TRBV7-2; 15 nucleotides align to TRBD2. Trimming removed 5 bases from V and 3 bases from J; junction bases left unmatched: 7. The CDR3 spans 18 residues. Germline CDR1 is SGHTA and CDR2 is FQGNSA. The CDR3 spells CASSLGLAGGRYTGELFF. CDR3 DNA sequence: TGTGCCAGCAGCCTGGGACTAGCGGGAGGACGTTACACCGGGGAGCTGTTTTTT.

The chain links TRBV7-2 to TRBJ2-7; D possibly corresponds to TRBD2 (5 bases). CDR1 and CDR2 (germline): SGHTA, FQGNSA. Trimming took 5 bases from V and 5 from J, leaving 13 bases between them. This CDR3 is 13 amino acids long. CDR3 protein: CASSLDSSHEQYF. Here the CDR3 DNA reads TGTGCCAGCAGCCTGGACTCGTCCCACGAGCAGTACTTC.